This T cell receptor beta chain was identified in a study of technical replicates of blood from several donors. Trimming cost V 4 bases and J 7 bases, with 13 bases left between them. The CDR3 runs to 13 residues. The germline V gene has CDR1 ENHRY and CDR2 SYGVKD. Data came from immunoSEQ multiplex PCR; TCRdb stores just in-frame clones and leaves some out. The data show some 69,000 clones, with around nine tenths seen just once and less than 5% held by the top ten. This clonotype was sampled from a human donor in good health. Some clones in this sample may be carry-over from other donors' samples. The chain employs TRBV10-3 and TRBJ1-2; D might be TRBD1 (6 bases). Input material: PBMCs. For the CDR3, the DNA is TGTGCCATCAGTGTTGGGGGCATGAGTGGCTACACCTTC. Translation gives CAISVGGMSGYTF.